This TCR beta chain was documented in a study of blood T cell repertoires in COVID-19. Study-wide background: Both acute and convalescent COVID-19 samples were obtained from the United States, Italy and Spain.

The germline V and J ends were trimmed by 7 bases and 3 bases, with 6 bases remaining between them. The length of the CDR3 is 12 residues. As originally analysed: The assay estimated nucleated cells by amplifying reference gene primers. Clones were read by immunoSEQ multiplex PCR, and TCRdb kept only the in-frame ones, dropping some. V and J calls and clone size are given by that table; D and trimming were obtained from the DNA. The top ten hold about an eighth of the sample, which has 270,000 or so clones, around 86% seen once. This chain links TRBV12-3 or TRBV12-4 with TRBJ2-2; D uncertain. Specimen: peripheral blood. The sequence came from a human donor in a cohort sampled during active COVID-19. The CDR3 sequence is CASTDYTGELFF. CDR3 bases: TGTGCCAGCACCGACTACACCGGGGAGCTGTTTTTT.